The 24 T cell receptor beta chains given below trace back to one sample, sequenced in a study of cytomegalovirus exposure and HLA in healthy donors (dated by TCRdb to the late 2010s). The library was made by the immunoSEQ multiplex PCR assay. For the multiplex PCR, a mixture combining 60 forward primers for TCR Vbeta segments and 13 reverse primers for TCR Jbeta segments was used. In its TCRdb copy, this immuneACCESS table keeps in-frame sequences only and misses some clones. Where compared with another copy, unresolved V genes explain less than half of these, and the others have no known cause. The table for this sample lists over 150,000 clones; around four fifths of them were counted only once. The top ten hold less than 4.5% of the sample. Sequencing input: PBMCs. Receptor source: a woman aged 60-70 years in good health and CMV-seropositive.

The chain combines TRBV19 with TRBJ2-1; 7 nucleotides align to TRBD1. Germline lookup yields CDR1 LNHDA and CDR2 SQIVND (reference sequence). V shed 10 bases and J 12 bases; nucleotides not matched to a gene: 15. The CDR3 covers 13 residues. The CDR3, as DNA: TGTGCCACCTCCCGGGACAGCCTGGACCGGCAGTTCTTC. Residues: CATSRDSLDRQFF.

The gene calls are TRBV6-5 and TRBJ1-1, with TRBD1 as a possible D gene (5 bases). This CDR3 spans 13 amino acids. V gave up 2 bases and J gave up 5 bases, with 9 bases separating them. Germline-derived CDR1 and CDR2 are MNHEY and SVGAGI. CDR3 nucleotide sequence: TGTGCCAGCAGTTACGGCAGGGAAACTGAAGCTTTCTTT. Translating gives CASSYGRETEAFF.

The gene calls are TRBV5-8 and TRBJ2-7; TRBD1 aligns across 7 bases. The CDR3 consists of 15 residues. Per germline, CDR1 SGHTS and CDR2 YDEGEE. V lost 0 bases, J lost 4 bases, and 7 bases stayed unmatched. CDR3 in DNA: TGTGCCAGCAGCTTGGCGTCCCGGGACAGATACGAGCAGTACTTC. Translated, it gives CASSLASRDRYEQYF.

The V gene is TRBV5-6, the J gene TRBJ2-5; the match to TRBD1 covers 7 bases. V lost 4 bases and J lost 4; bases outside the gene matches: 4. The CDR3 extends over 13 amino acids. Germline CDR1 reads SGHDT; CDR2 reads YYEEEE. CDR3 in DNA: TGTGCCAGCAGCATGACAGGGCCAGAGACCCAGTACTTC. Protein product: CASSMTGPETQYF.

In the case of this clone: The junction differs from germline at one of its ends, possibly a read error. The chain has TRBV5-1 and TRBJ2-6, with D perhaps matching TRBD1 (5 bases). CDR3 size: 15 residues. Germline V CDR1 and CDR2: SGHRS, YFSETQ. CDR3 sequence reads: CASSLGWSGANGLTF. CDR3 sequence (DNA): TGCGCCAGCAGCTTGGGATGGTCTGGGGCCAACGGCCTGACTTTC.

In this sample, this clone turned up a few times. The chain is built from TRBV7-2 and TRBJ2-4; D not certain. Germline V CDR1 and CDR2: SGHTA, FQGNSA. The ends were cut back, 5 bases at V and 1 base at J, with 9 bases in the middle. The CDR3 loop spans 14 amino acids. This CDR3 reads CASSPSRAKNIQYF. CDR3 sequence (DNA): TGTGCCAGCAGCCCGTCGAGGGCCAAAAACATTCAGTACTTC. Together with reference TRBV7-2 and TRBJ2-4, the CDR3 gives the full variable domain: GAGVSQSPSNKVTEKGKDVELRCDPISGHTALYWYRQSLGQGLEFLIYFQGNSAPDKSGLPSDRFSAERTGGSVSTLTIQRTQQEDSAVYLCASSPSRAKNIQYFGAGTRLSVL.

The rearrangement joins TRBV7-9 to TRBJ1-6; 9 nucleotides agree with TRBD1. The CDR3 covers 14 residues. Trimming cost V 4 bases and J 9 bases; bases outside gene matches: 4. CDR1 is SEHNR, CDR2 FQNEAQ, per germline (reference sequence). DNA of the CDR3: TGTGCCAGCAGCTCGGGACAGGGTAGTTCACCCCTCCACTTT. Its protein product is CASSSGQGSSPLHF.

This clone appeared once. The chain is built from TRBV27 and TRBJ2-1; D perhaps matches TRBD2 (6 bases). Germline assignment: CDR1 MNHEY and CDR2 SMNVEV (reference sequence). The CDR3 extends over 12 amino acids. The V end lost 10 bases, the J end lost 3 bases, and 10 bases lay between the germline ends. The CDR3 sequence: CATGGNYNEQFF. The DNA of the CDR3 is TGTGCCACCGGGGGTAACTACAATGAGCAGTTCTTC.

The chain has TRBV14 and TRBJ2-7, with D unresolved. CDR3 length: 16 amino acids. V was clipped by 1 base and J by 9 bases, with 22 bases between them. The V gene's germline CDR1 is SGHDN and CDR2 FVKESK. CDR3 amino acids: CASSQGPKLFLRGQYF. CDR3 nucleotides: TGTGCCAGCAGCCAAGGACCTAAATTATTCCTACGAGGGCAGTACTTC.

The chain links TRBV7-9 to TRBJ1-4, with 7 bases lining up with TRBD1. This CDR3 contains 14 residues. Germline V gene data show CDR1 as SEHNR and CDR2 as FQNEAQ (reference sequence). Unmatched junction bases numbered 3, after V lost 3 bases and J lost 5 bases. The CDR3 coding sequence is TGTGCCAGCAGCTTGACAGGGAGGAATGAAAAACTGTTTTTT. This gives the protein CASSLTGRNEKLFF.

The chain uses TRBV6-5 and TRBJ1-2; 11 nucleotides align to TRBD1. J lost 6 bases, V lost 6 bases, and 0 bases had no gene match. This CDR3 has 12 amino acids. The germline V gene encodes CDR1 MNHEY and CDR2 SVGAGI. The DNA for the CDR3 is TGTGCCAGCAGGGGACAGGGGGATGGCTACACCTTC. This sequence encodes CASRGQGDGYTF.

The chain uses TRBV7-8 and TRBJ2-7; tentative D call: TRBD2 (7 bases). Trimming removed 1 base at V and 11 bases at J, with 18 bases between. The length of the CDR3 is 14 residues. Germline V gene sequence: CDR1 SGHVS, CDR2 FQNEAQ. The CDR3 region is CASSLGGGLGGEYF. CDR3 sequence (DNA): TGTGCCAGCAGCTTAGGGGGGGGCTTGGGGGGGGAGTACTTC. The variable domain in full, with the rest retrieved from reference TRBV7-8 and TRBJ2-7, is GAGVSQSPRYKVAKRGQDVALRCDPISGHVSLFWYQQALGQGPEFLTYFQNEAQLDKSGLPSDRFFAERPEGSVSTLKIQRTQQEDSAVYLCASSLGGGLGGEYFGPGTRLTVT.

This clone was recorded only once. V and J are TRBV6-5 and TRBJ2-7; TRBD1 matches at 7 bases. The V gene's germline CDR1 is MNHEY and CDR2 SVGAGI. This CDR3 has 15 amino acids. Trimming at V came to 5 bases and at J to 2 bases, leaving 9 bases not matched to a gene. The CDR3 bases are TGTGCCAGCAGTACCCCGGGACAGTCAACCTACGAGCAGTACTTC. It is translated as CASSTPGQSTYEQYF.

The V and J genes are TRBV7-3 and TRBJ2-5, with 7 bases aligning to TRBD1. The germline V gene encodes CDR1 SGHTA and CDR2 FQGTGA. J lost 3 bases, V lost 6 bases, and 4 bases had no gene match. CDR3 size: 13 residues. CDR3: CASSRGTEETQYF. CDR3 coding DNA: TGTGCCAGCAGTCGAGGGACAGAAGAGACCCAGTACTTC.

This chain connects TRBV27 to TRBJ2-4; possible D gene TRBD1, 7 bases. In germline, CDR1 is MNHEY, CDR2 SMNVEV (reference sequence). V lost 9 bases to trimming and J lost 0 bases, with 21 bases between them. CDR3 size: 17 residues. CDR3 amino acids: CASGRDSNDLAKNIQYF. The CDR3 DNA reads as TGTGCCAGTGGGCGGGACAGCAACGATCTAGCCAAAAACATTCAGTACTTC.

The chain couples TRBV19 to TRBJ1-5; 8 bases line up with TRBD1. The CDR3 has 17 residues. CDR1 and CDR2 (germline): LNHDA, SQIVND (reference sequence). V shed 1 base and J 0 bases; nucleotides not matched to a gene: 5. CDR3 sequence reads: CASSIGGTGNSNQPQHF. The CDR3 nucleotides read TGTGCCAGTAGTATAGGTGGGACAGGAAATAGCAATCAGCCCCAGCATTTT.

V gene TRBV27 combines with J gene TRBJ2-7, with a weak D call TRBD1 (6 bases). Germline V gene lookup returns CDR1 MNHEY and CDR2 SMNVEV (reference sequence). Trimming cost V 5 bases and J 8 bases, with 13 bases left between them. The CDR3 totals 12 residues. For the CDR3, the DNA is TGTGCCAGCAGTCCTAGGGGGTGGCAGCAGTACTTC. Its translation: CASSPRGWQQYF.

The chain employs TRBV4-1 and TRBJ1-4; D call uncertain. The CDR3 sequence is 14 residues long. Germline values: CDR1 MGHRA, CDR2 YSYEKL. Trimming took off 1 base at V and 7 bases at J, with 10 bases between the two ends. The CDR3 DNA reads TGCGCCAGCAGCCAAGCTAGAAGCGGTGAAAAACTGTTTTTT. Translating it yields CASSQARSGEKLFF.

This clone was counted only a few times. CDR3 amino acids: CASSGTGGWSNQPQHF. As DNA, the CDR3 is TGTGCCAGCAGTGGGACAGGGGGATGGAGCAATCAGCCCCAGCATTTT. The chain couples TRBV6-1 to TRBJ1-5; 10 bases fit TRBD1. With V trimmed by 4 bases and J by 1 base, 4 bases remained unmatched. There are 16 residues in the CDR3. Looked up from germline, CDR1 is MNHNS and CDR2 is SASEGT.

The CDR3 DNA sequence: TGTGCCAGTAGTATCGAATTTGGCCCTAACTATGGCTACACCTTC. Amino acids: CASSIEFGPNYGYTF. The rearrangement uses TRBV19 and TRBJ1-2; D not certain. Trimming stripped 3 bases from V and 0 bases from J, with 11 bases between. Per the germline V gene, CDR1 is LNHDA and CDR2 is SQIVND (reference sequence). This CDR3 spans 15 amino acids.

This rearrangement joins TRBV20-1 to TRBJ2-1; D uncertain. The V gene lost 6 bases and the J gene lost 10 bases, with 13 bases spanning the gap. The CDR3 extends over 11 amino acids. Germline lookup yields CDR1 DFQATT and CDR2 SNEGSKA (reference sequence). CDR3 bases: TGCAGTGCCCACTTCCAGCGCGAGCAGTTCTTC. Encoded protein: CSAHFQREQFF.

The CDR3 sequence: CASSFGDRAGNEQFF. CDR3 nucleotide sequence: TGCGCCAGCAGCTTCGGGGACAGGGCAGGCAATGAGCAGTTCTTC. J is TRBJ2-1 and V is TRBV5-1; 9 positions agree with TRBD1. The ends lost 2 bases at V and 6 bases at J; junction bases unmatched: 6. This CDR3 region has 15 residues. Germline loops: CDR1 SGHRS, CDR2 YFSETQ.

The chain joins TRBV19 to TRBJ2-2; TRBD2 aligns across 7 bases. The CDR3 runs to 16 residues. From germline, CDR1 is LNHDA and CDR2 SQIVND (reference sequence). The junction had 7 bases not matched to a gene; V was cut back by 3 bases and J by 3 bases. The CDR3 DNA follows: TGTGCCAGTAGTATGCTCGGACTAGTCGACACCGGGGAGCTGTTTTTT. This encodes CASSMLGLVDTGELFF. The whole variable domain, remainder taken from reference TRBV19 and TRBJ2-2, is DGGITQSPKYLFRKEGQNVTLSCEQNLNHDAMYWYRQDPGQGLRLIYYSQIVNDFQKGDIAEGYSVSREKKESFPLTVTSAQKNPTAFYLCASSMLGLVDTGELFFGEGSRLTVL.

The J gene is TRBJ1-1, the V gene TRBV4-2; perhaps TRBD1 as D (6 bases). CDR3 length: 17 amino acids. Germline V gives CDR1 LGHNA, CDR2 YNFKEQ. Trimming removed 4 bases from V and 1 base from J, with 19 bases in between. The CDR3 sequence is CASSPAFGGAGNTEAFF. In DNA, the CDR3 is TGTGCCAGCAGCCCAGCCTTTGGGGGGGCGGGGAACACTGAAGCTTTCTTT.